What follows are 29 T cell receptor beta chains derived from one specimen sequenced in a study of vaccination and CD4 T cells after COVID-19. Their antigen targets remain unknown. Sequenced with the Oncomine TCR Beta short-read assay was DNA taken from cultured CD4+ T cells. Each CDR3 protein gets one entry after TCRdb re-called the PCR reads with MiXCR. The sample has approximately 5,000 distinct CDR3 sequences; about 25% are singletons. Documented treatment: roughly 11-day PBMC culture with coronavirus spike peptide pools or control peptides (ViraFEST assay). The starting material was CD4+ T cells from blood, cultured in vitro, obtained after SARS-CoV-2 vaccination. The receptors originated from a human donor who had recovered from COVID-19.

J is TRBJ2-3 and V is TRBV20-1; TRBD2 might be the D (5 bases). Trimming removed 6 bases at V and 0 bases at J, with 16 bases between. CDR3 length equals 15 residues. CDR1 DFQATT and CDR2 SNEGSKA come from the germline V gene (reference sequence). In nucleotides, the CDR3 is TGCAGTGCCCGAGGGCGCAAACCTAGCACAGATACGCAGTATTTT. Protein: CSARGRKPSTDTQYF.

The chain joins TRBV6-5 to TRBJ2-7, with 11 bases aligning to TRBD2. The trim removed 2 bases at V and 2 bases at J, leaving 5 bases unmatched. The CDR3 length is 16 residues. Germline V lookup: CDR1 MNHEY, CDR2 SVGAGI. For the CDR3, the DNA is TGTGCCAGCAGTTACCGCCGACTAGCGGGAACCTACGAGCAGTACTTC. Its protein product is CASSYRRLAGTYEQYF.

The V gene is TRBV20-1, the J gene TRBJ1-1, with 8 bases that match TRBD1. CDR1 and CDR2 from the germline V gene are DFQATT and SNEGSKA (reference sequence). V dropped 5 bases and J dropped 2; count of bases not matched to a gene: 4. The CDR3 sequence is 13 residues long. The CDR3 DNA is TGCAGTGCTTTCGGACAGGGAAACACTGAAGCTTTCTTT. This sequence encodes CSAFGQGNTEAFF.

The table lists this clonotype with a few counts. The rearrangement uses TRBV6-5 and TRBJ2-6, with D perhaps TRBD1 or TRBD2 (5 bases each). V was pared by 2 bases and J by 4 bases, with 15 bases between. Germline V gives CDR1 MNHEY, CDR2 SVGAGI. The CDR3 contains 17 residues. The CDR3 DNA reads as TGTGCCAGCAGTTACCGGGGCGAGGGGTCCGGGGCCAACGTCCTGACTTTC. The encoded protein is CASSYRGEGSGANVLTF.

The chain uses TRBV6-1 and TRBJ2-3; D is undetermined. The CDR3 has 14 residues. In germline, CDR1 is MNHNS, CDR2 SASEGT. The germline V and J ends were trimmed by 6 bases and 4 bases, with 14 bases remaining between them. CDR3 sequence reads: CASRPTGWSDTQYF. The CDR3 nucleotides are TGTGCCAGCAGACCAACTGGATGGTCAGATACGCAGTATTTT.

The chain has TRBV5-5 and TRBJ1-6; possible D gene TRBD1, 5 bases. This CDR3 has 14 amino acids. The V gene lost 6 bases and the J gene lost 9 bases, with 16 bases spanning the gap. The V gene's germline CDR1 is SGHKS and CDR2 YYEKEE (reference sequence). The CDR3 nucleotides are TGTGCCAGCAACCTCGGGACTACAGCTTCACCCCTCCACTTT. Translation: CASNLGTTASPLHF.

This clonotype is labeled as medium-sized. The CDR3 region has the DNA TGTGCCAGCAGCCTGGGGACAGGGGACGAGCAGTACTTC. This codes for CASSLGTGDEQYF. The chain uses TRBV7-2 and TRBJ2-7; 10 positions match TRBD1. The germline gives CDR1 SGHTA, CDR2 FQGNSA. V shed 5 bases and J 5 bases; nucleotides not matched to a gene: 3. The CDR3 extends over 13 amino acids.

Of note for this clonotype: Since no conserved phenylalanine or tryptophan closes the CDR3, a read error is the likely cause. The chain employs TRBV10-1 and TRBJ2-7, with D uncertain. The CDR3 spans 13 residues. Germline-derived CDR1 and CDR2 are WNHNN and SYGVQD (reference sequence). Deletions cut 0 bases from V and 4 bases from J, with 7 bases between. CDR3 sequence: CASSESGRYEQYL. The CDR3 region has the DNA TGCGCCAGCAGTGAGTCAGGTCGGTACGAGCAGTACTTA.

This clonotype was recorded a few times. The gene calls are TRBV7-9 and TRBJ2-7, with D possibly TRBD1 on 7 matching bases. Germline-derived CDR1 and CDR2 are SEHNR and FQNEAQ (reference sequence). V shed 5 bases and J shed 1 base, with 15 bases lying between them. This CDR3 region has 15 residues. CDR3 amino acids: CASSRPTGRSYEQYF. CDR3 nucleotides: TGTGCCAGCAGCCGACCGACAGGGAGGTCCTACGAGCAGTACTTC.

This clonotype was found a few times. This sequence joins TRBV28 and TRBJ1-2, with D perhaps matching TRBD1 (5 bases). The germline V gene encodes CDR1 MDHEN and CDR2 SYDVKM. This CDR3 region has 14 residues. V lost 6 bases and J 8 bases, leaving 19 bases between the germline ends. This CDR3 reads CASSPGASGGGYTF. DNA for the CDR3: TGTGCCAGCAGCCCCGGGGCCAGTGGAGGAGGCTACACCTTC.

This clonotype was seen only a few times. The V and J genes are TRBV20-1 and TRBJ2-7, with D possibly matching TRBD1 (5 bases). The V end lost 0 bases, the J end lost 3 bases, and 15 bases lay between the germline ends. Germline V gene lookup returns CDR1 DFQATT and CDR2 SNEGSKA (reference sequence). The CDR3 loop spans 15 amino acids. CDR3 bases: TGCAGTGCTAGAGATCGACGGCAGGGTAACTACGAGCAGTACTTC. It yields the protein CSARDRRQGNYEQYF.

Worth noting for this clonotype: A read error is likely, as this CDR3 ends without the conserved phenylalanine or tryptophan. This chain uses TRBV7-9 with TRBJ2-1, with D possibly TRBD2 on 5 matching bases. The CDR3 runs 17 residues. Germline V lookup: CDR1 SEHNR, CDR2 FQNEAQ (reference sequence). The V end lost 5 bases, the J end lost 7 bases, and 24 bases lay between the germline ends. The CDR3 DNA reads as TGTGCCAGCAGCCCAAATGTCGGACTCCGAAGGGCAAATGAGCAGTTCCTC. It codes for CASSPNVGLRRANEQFL.

The CDR3 nucleotides are TGTGCCAGCGACGGGAGTTCGGTCTACAATGAGCAGTTCTTC. It codes for CASDGSSVYNEQFF. V gene TRBV28 combines with J gene TRBJ2-1; D may be TRBD2 (6 bases). The CDR3 has 14 amino acids. Deletions cut 8 bases from V and 3 bases from J, with 14 bases between. CDR1 and CDR2 (germline): MDHEN, SYDVKM. The full variable domain, rest sourced from reference TRBV28 and TRBJ2-1, is DVKVTQSSRYLVKRTGEKVFLECVQDMDHENMFWYRQDPGLGLRLIYFSYDVKMKEKGDIPEGYSVSREKKERFSLILESASTNQTSMYLCASDGSSVYNEQFFGPGTRLTVL.

V is TRBV10-3 and J is TRBJ1-1; TRBD1 matches 11 bases. The CDR3 totals 14 residues. The V gene's germline CDR1 is ENHRY and CDR2 SYGVKD. J lost 8 bases, V lost 4 bases, and 6 bases had no gene match. Written as DNA, the CDR3 is TGTGCCATCAGTGGGTGGACAGGGGGCAAGGAAGCTTTCTTT. Protein sequence: CAISGWTGGKEAFF.

The chain is built from TRBV28 and TRBJ2-3; 9 nucleotides line up with TRBD1. CDR3 length: 19 amino acids. The germline V gene encodes CDR1 MDHEN and CDR2 SYDVKM. J lost 6 bases, V lost 3 bases, and 19 bases had no gene match. The DNA for the CDR3 is TGTGCCAGCAGTTTTGGAGTCCTAGGACAGGGGAGCGCAGTCGATACGCAGTATTTT. Encoded protein: CASSFGVLGQGSAVDTQYF.

This clonotype showed up just a few times. The chain recombines TRBV28 with TRBJ1-2; D gene uncertain. CDR1 is MDHEN, CDR2 SYDVKM, per germline. Trimming took 2 bases from V and 6 from J, leaving 10 bases between them. The CDR3 extends over 13 amino acids. Here the CDR3 reads CASSLVGVHGYTF. The CDR3 bases are TGTGCCAGCAGTTTAGTGGGAGTTCATGGCTACACCTTC.

The chain employs TRBV24-1 and TRBJ1-5; possibly TRBD1 for D (6 bases). Germline lookup yields CDR1 KGHDR and CDR2 SFDVKD. Trimming took off 2 bases at V and 15 bases at J, with 19 bases between the two ends. The CDR3 runs 14 residues. As DNA, the CDR3 is TGTGCCACCAGTGATTCCAGCCAGGGGCGGACCCTGCATTTT. Its protein product is CATSDSSQGRTLHF.

The DNA for the CDR3 is TGTGCCAGCAGTTCTCACGGGAGGGCGGAGAATGAGCAGTTCTTC. This gives the protein CASSSHGRAENEQFF. This chain uses TRBV28 with TRBJ2-1; 8 nucleotides align to TRBD2. V lost 4 bases to trimming and J lost 7 bases; unmatched junction nucleotides: 9. Germline lookup yields CDR1 MDHEN and CDR2 SYDVKM. The length of the CDR3 is 15 residues.

The V and J genes are TRBV18 and TRBJ2-5, with 7 positions matching TRBD2. Germline V CDR1 and CDR2: KGHSH, LQKENI. Trimming at V came to 3 bases and at J to 3 bases, leaving 4 bases not matched to a gene. This CDR3 is built from 14 residues. CDR3 residues: CASSPSGAKETQYF. Written as DNA, the CDR3 is TGTGCCAGCTCACCGAGCGGGGCCAAAGAGACCCAGTACTTC.

This clonotype was observed a handful of times. The CDR3 here is CASSGGRGRAFF. Here the CDR3 DNA reads TGTGCCAGCAGCGGAGGCCGGGGGCGAGCTTTCTTT. The gene calls are TRBV7-8 and TRBJ1-1; D perhaps matches TRBD1 (6 bases). The V and J ends lost 5 bases and 10 bases respectively, with 14 bases between them. The CDR3 runs 12 residues. Germline V CDR1 and CDR2: SGHVS, FQNEAQ.

The chain has TRBV27 and TRBJ2-3, with 8 bases identical to TRBD2. The length of the CDR3 is 18 residues. Germline CDR1 MNHEY, CDR2 SMNVEV (reference sequence). V gave up 5 bases and J gave up 2 bases; unmatched junction bases: 15. This CDR3 reads CASSPRQGSGKYTDTQYF. The CDR3 DNA is TGTGCCAGCAGTCCGAGGCAAGGTAGCGGGAAATACACAGATACGCAGTATTTT.

J is TRBJ2-4 and V is TRBV7-2; a possible D gene is TRBD2 (5 bases). Looked up from germline, CDR1 is SGHTA and CDR2 is FQGNSA. The CDR3 spans 16 residues. Trimming shortened V by 5 bases and J by 8 bases, and 22 bases separated the two germline ends. This CDR3 reads CASSLLETGVGDIQYF. The CDR3 DNA is TGTGCCAGCAGCCTCCTCGAGACCGGGGTCGGAGACATTCAGTACTTC.

The chain recombines TRBV6-2 or TRBV6-3 with TRBJ2-6; D may match TRBD1 or TRBD2 (6 bases each). V shed 0 bases and J shed 0 bases, with 12 bases lying between them. The length of the CDR3 is 18 residues. CDR1 and CDR2 (germline): MNHEY, SVGEGT. The CDR3 loop reads CASSYSTGGASGANVLTF. CDR3 nucleotide sequence: TGTGCCAGCAGTTACTCGACAGGAGGGGCCTCTGGGGCCAACGTCCTGACTTTC.

This clonotype was counted between two and nine times. The V and J genes are TRBV20-1 and TRBJ2-1, with no clear D. The CDR3 totals 16 residues. Trimming took 5 bases from V and 0 from J, leaving 17 bases between them. From germline, CDR1 is DFQATT and CDR2 SNEGSKA (reference sequence). The CDR3 here is CSAQESARSSYNEQFF. CDR3 sequence (DNA): TGCAGTGCTCAAGAAAGCGCTAGGAGCTCCTACAATGAGCAGTTCTTC.

The table lists this clonotype with a few counts. The chain is built from TRBV6-1 and TRBJ1-6; 7 positions match TRBD1. The CDR3 sequence is 17 residues long. The germline gives CDR1 MNHNS, CDR2 SASEGT. The junction had 7 bases not matched to a gene; V was cut back by 5 bases and J by 0 bases. CDR3 loop: CASSLGQTSSYNSPLHF. CDR3 DNA sequence: TGTGCCAGCAGTCTGGGACAGACCAGCTCCTATAATTCACCCCTCCACTTT.

Only a few counts were recorded for this clonotype. The gene calls are TRBV27 and TRBJ2-7; the D call may be TRBD1 or TRBD2 (8 bases each). The V gene's germline CDR1 is MNHEY and CDR2 SMNVEV (reference sequence). The CDR3 consists of 16 residues. Between the trimmed V and J ends, which lost 6 bases and 2 bases, there was a span of 20 bases. The CDR3 DNA is TGTGCCAGCAGAAGGACAGGGAGCGGGGGAGCCTACGAGCAGTACTTC. Translated, it gives CASRRTGSGGAYEQYF.

This clonotype is a singleton in its sample. This chain joins TRBV2 and TRBJ1-1; 7 positions agree with TRBD1. V dropped 6 bases and J dropped 6; count of bases not matched to a gene: 4. Germline lookup yields CDR1 SNHLY and CDR2 FYNNEI. The CDR3 runs 12 residues. The CDR3 is CASRIQGPEAFF. DNA of the CDR3: TGTGCCAGCAGGATACAGGGGCCTGAAGCTTTCTTT.

J is TRBJ2-3 and V is TRBV7-2, with no clear D. CDR1 SGHTA and CDR2 FQGNSA come from the germline V gene. V lost 4 bases, J lost 1 base, and 9 bases lay in between. This CDR3 contains 14 residues. The CDR3 DNA reads as TGTGCCAGCAGCTCTTATAGCCGCACAGATACGCAGTATTTT. Translation gives CASSSYSRTDTQYF. Looking up the rest from reference TRBV7-2 and TRBJ2-3 gives the full variable domain: GAGVSQSPSNKVTEKGKDVELRCDPISGHTALYWYRQSLGQGLEFLIYFQGNSAPDKSGLPSDRFSAERTGGSVSTLTIQRTQQEDSAVYLCASSSYSRTDTQYFGPGTRLTVL.

This clonotype was observed a handful of times. The chain has TRBV20-1 and TRBJ2-7; 10 bases map to TRBD2. CDR1 DFQATT and CDR2 SNEGSKA come from the germline V gene (reference sequence). Trimming took 0 bases from V and 6 from J; bases not matched to a gene: 8. The CDR3 totals 15 residues. The CDR3 reads CSARDPLAGVSEQYF. The CDR3 DNA is TGCAGTGCTAGAGATCCCCTAGCGGGAGTTTCCGAGCAGTACTTC.